The 30 T cell receptor beta chains below all came from one sample that was sequenced in a study of blood T cell repertoires in COVID-19. Measured with immunoSEQ multiplex PCR; TCRdb has only the in-frame clones, and not every one. The sample includes about 200,000 clones, just over 90% of them seen just once. Sequences were obtained from peripheral blood. The receptor source for this set is a young man with acute or convalescent COVID-19.

This clone was detected once. The gene calls are TRBV21-1 and TRBJ1-1. TRBV21-1 corresponds to a pseudogene. This CDR3 region has 16 residues. CDR3 in amino acids: CASSKEEGASDTEAFF. CDR3 DNA sequence: TGTGCCAGCAGCAAAGAGGAAGGAGCTTCGGACACTGAAGCTTTCTTT.

The chain joins TRBV4-1 to TRBJ2-7, with D possibly TRBD1 on 7 matching bases. Germline CDR1 MGHRA, CDR2 YSYEKL. V was clipped by 3 bases and J by 4 bases, with 22 bases between them. This CDR3 has 17 amino acids. This CDR3 is CASSHLMSAGGFYEQYF. The DNA for the CDR3 is TGCGCCAGCAGCCATCTCATGTCGGCAGGGGGGTTTTACGAGCAGTACTTC.

V and J are TRBV10-1 and TRBJ2-4; TRBD1 agrees at 8 bases. Germline CDR1 and CDR2: WNHNN and SYGVQD (reference sequence). The V segment lost 2 bases and the J segment 7 bases; nucleotides outside the gene matches: 4. The CDR3 totals 14 residues. The DNA for the CDR3 is TGCGCCAGCAGTGAGACCCAGGGGGCGAACATTCAGTACTTC. This encodes CASSETQGANIQYF.

The rearrangement uses TRBV3-1 (or the pseudogene TRBV3-2) and TRBJ2-2; tentatively, D is TRBD1 (5 bases). With 4 bases removed from V and 6 bases from J, the gap between germline ends came to 12 bases. This CDR3 region has 14 residues. Germline V lookup: CDR1 LGHDT, CDR2 YNNKEL (reference sequence). CDR3 in DNA: TGTGCCAGCAGCCTTCAGGGTACTGCCGGGGAGCTGTTTTTT. Its protein product is CASSLQGTAGELFF.

The chain carries TRBV6-5 and TRBJ2-3; no reliable D call. V lost 7 bases and J lost 3, with 14 bases in between. From germline, CDR1 is MNHEY and CDR2 SVGAGI. The CDR3 length is 14 residues. The CDR3 spells CASTPMAATDTQYF. CDR3 nucleotide sequence: TGTGCCAGCACCCCTATGGCGGCTACAGATACGCAGTATTTT.

The chain carries TRBV3-1 (or the pseudogene TRBV3-2) and TRBJ1-4, with 9 bases aligning to TRBD1. The ends lost 1 base at V and 7 bases at J; junction bases unmatched: 10. Germline loops: CDR1 LGHDT, CDR2 YNNKEL (reference sequence). CDR3 length equals 17 residues. This CDR3 is CASSQGYRTGEGEKLFF. CDR3 in DNA: TGTGCCAGCAGCCAAGGGTATAGGACAGGGGAGGGTGAAAAACTGTTTTTT.

This clone was counted a single time. The chain carries TRBV18 and TRBJ2-3; D is perhaps TRBD2 (7 bases). CDR3 size: 14 residues. The V gene lost 2 bases and the J gene lost 4 bases, with 10 bases spanning the gap. Germline V lookup: CDR1 KGHSH, CDR2 LQKENI. CDR3 nucleotides: TGTGCCAGCTCACCAGGGGGGGGCCCAGATACGCAGTATTTT. Translating it yields CASSPGGGPDTQYF.

The chain employs TRBV5-1 and TRBJ1-1, with 8 bases fitting TRBD1. The CDR3 is 16 residues long. Trimming at V came to 4 bases and at J to 0 bases, leaving 8 bases not matched to a gene. Germline V gives CDR1 SGHRS, CDR2 YFSETQ. CDR3 sequence: CASSNRDRTMNTEAFF. The DNA of the CDR3 is TGCGCCAGCAGCAACCGGGACAGGACTATGAACACTGAAGCTTTCTTT.

This chain connects TRBV4-1 to TRBJ2-3; a weak D match, TRBD1 (6 bases). Germline V CDR1 and CDR2: MGHRA, YSYEKL. With 2 bases removed from V and 4 bases from J, the gap between germline ends came to 13 bases. The CDR3 totals 15 residues. The CDR3 region is CASSQHGTPSDTQYF. The CDR3 region has the DNA TGCGCCAGCAGCCAACATGGGACACCGTCAGATACGCAGTATTTT.

Ten or more counts support this clone. V is TRBV4-1 and J is TRBJ2-7; 12 nucleotides line up with TRBD2. V shed 4 bases, J shed 5 bases, and the junction held 3 bases outside the gene matches. The CDR3 contains 14 residues. CDR1 and CDR2 from the germline V gene are MGHRA and YSYEKL. The CDR3 loop is CASSPGLAGNEQYF. For the CDR3, the DNA is TGCGCCAGCAGCCCCGGACTAGCGGGGAACGAGCAGTACTTC.

The J gene is TRBJ2-3, the V gene TRBV9; 9 nucleotides align to TRBD1. From germline, CDR1 is SGDLS and CDR2 YYNGEE. This CDR3 is 15 amino acids long. V gave up 4 bases and J gave up 4 bases; unmatched junction bases: 7. The CDR3 here is CASSSMGQGSDTQYF. In DNA form, the CDR3 reads TGTGCCAGCAGCAGTATGGGACAGGGTTCAGATACGCAGTATTTT.

This clone was counted between two and nine times. This rearrangement joins TRBV7-9 to TRBJ1-2; a possible D gene is TRBD1 (5 bases). Germline CDR1 reads SEHNR; CDR2 reads FQNEAQ (reference sequence). V shed 9 bases and J shed 8 bases, with 13 bases lying between them. CDR3 length equals 11 residues. The CDR3 DNA reads as TGTGCCAGTGGTCAGGGCGGAGGCTACACCTTC. Protein sequence: CASGQGGGYTF.

The CDR3 protein is CASSLGTADGAEAFF. As DNA, the CDR3 is TGCGCCAGCAGCTTAGGGACAGCGGATGGTGCTGAAGCTTTCTTT. The V call is TRBV5-1, the J call TRBJ1-1; TRBD1 matches 7 bases. This CDR3 contains 15 residues. The V gene's germline CDR1 is SGHRS and CDR2 YFSETQ. The trim removed 2 bases at V and 6 bases at J, leaving 10 bases unmatched.

This chain joins TRBV2 and TRBJ1-1; D not resolved. Trimming removed 4 bases from V and 3 bases from J, with 3 bases in between. The CDR3 is made up of 11 amino acids. From germline, CDR1 is SNHLY and CDR2 FYNNEI. The CDR3 protein is CASSAYTEAFF. The CDR3 bases are TGTGCCAGCAGTGCATACACTGAAGCTTTCTTT. Combining the CDR3 with reference TRBV2 and TRBJ1-1 gives the whole variable domain EPEVTQTPSHQVTQMGQEVILRCVPISNHLYFYWYRQILGQKVEFLVSFYNNEISEKSEIFDDQFSVERPDGSNFTLKIRSTKLEDSAMYFCASSAYTEAFFGQGTRLTVV.

The V and J genes are TRBV6-6 and TRBJ2-7, with 9 bases that match TRBD1. Germline V CDR1 and CDR2: MNHNY, SVGAGI (reference sequence). This CDR3 comprises 15 residues. The V and J ends lost 5 bases and 2 bases, in that order; junction bases with no gene match: 7. The CDR3 here is CASSPNRDRAYEQYF. As DNA, the CDR3 is TGTGCCAGCAGTCCAAACCGGGACAGGGCCTACGAGCAGTACTTC.

The chain recombines TRBV13 with TRBJ2-1; the D is unclear. Trimming removed 2 bases at V and 4 bases at J, with 3 bases between. CDR3 length: 12 amino acids. The germline V gene has CDR1 PRHDT and CDR2 FYEKMQ (reference sequence). The CDR3 nucleotides are TGTGCCAGCAGCTTAACATACAATGAGCAGTTCTTC. Its translation: CASSLTYNEQFF.

The chain employs TRBV18 and TRBJ1-1; a possible D gene is TRBD1 (5 bases). This CDR3 region has 13 residues. Germline V lookup: CDR1 KGHSH, CDR2 LQKENI. The V and J ends lost 6 bases and 5 bases respectively, with 13 bases between them. This CDR3 reads CASSSDGGTEAFF. The CDR3, as DNA: TGTGCCAGCTCGTCGGATGGGGGGACTGAAGCTTTCTTT.

CDR3 sequence reads: CASSRTGQVSTDTQYF. The DNA of the CDR3 is TGTGCCAGTAGTAGAACAGGACAAGTTAGCACAGATACGCAGTATTTT. The rearrangement uses TRBV19 and TRBJ2-3; a weak D match, TRBD1 (5 bases). Germline CDR1 LNHDA, CDR2 SQIVND (reference sequence). CDR3 length: 16 amino acids. V lost 4 bases to trimming and J lost 0 bases, with 14 bases between them. The complete variable domain, with remaining parts taken from reference TRBV19 and TRBJ2-3, reads DGGITQSPKYLFRKEGQNVTLSCEQNLNHDAMYWYRQDPGQGLRLIYYSQIVNDFQKGDIAEGYSVSREKKESFPLTVTSAQKNPTAFYLCASSRTGQVSTDTQYFGPGTRLTVL.

This clone came up a few times. This chain connects TRBV10-3 to TRBJ1-2, with a weak D call TRBD1 (6 bases). CDR3 size: 13 residues. Trimming took off 0 bases at V and 5 bases at J, with 7 bases between the two ends. Germline CDR1 ENHRY, CDR2 SYGVKD. The CDR3 nucleotides read TGTGCCATCAGTGAGTCGACAGGATATGGCTACACCTTC. Protein sequence: CAISESTGYGYTF.

DNA for the CDR3: TGTGCCTGGAGCGCAGGGGGCCAAAGGCCCCAGCATTTT. Translating it yields CAWSAGGQRPQHF. This chain joins TRBV30 and TRBJ1-5, with 8 bases lining up with TRBD1. The J segment lost 9 bases and the V segment lost 3 bases, leaving 7 bases of the junction unmatched. This CDR3 spans 13 amino acids. Germline loops: CDR1 GTSNPN, CDR2 SVGIG (reference sequence).

V and J are TRBV19 and TRBJ1-2; D remains ambiguous. The CDR3 has 15 residues. Germline CDR1 is LNHDA and CDR2 is SQIVND (reference sequence). Trimming took off 7 bases at V and 0 bases at J, with 15 bases between the two ends. In nucleotides, the CDR3 is TGTGCCAGTAAGTGGCGTATAGCCACTAACTATGGCTACACCTTC. Its protein is CASKWRIATNYGYTF.

The genes are TRBV2 and TRBJ1-4; TRBD1 matches at 7 bases. Germline V gives CDR1 SNHLY, CDR2 FYNNEI. V dropped 7 bases and J dropped 7; count of bases not matched to a gene: 6. The length of the CDR3 is 13 residues. The CDR3 bases are TGTGCCAGCATGGGGCAGGGGGGTGAAAAACTGTTTTTT. Protein: CASMGQGGEKLFF. Variable domain in full (rest from reference TRBV2 and TRBJ1-4): EPEVTQTPSHQVTQMGQEVILRCVPISNHLYFYWYRQILGQKVEFLVSFYNNEISEKSEIFDDQFSVERPDGSNFTLKIRSTKLEDSAMYFCASMGQGGEKLFFGSGTQLSVL.

The chain joins TRBV28 to TRBJ1-5, with D hard to call. The CDR3 has 14 amino acids. V was clipped by 8 bases and J by 2 bases, with 13 bases between them. Germline assignment: CDR1 MDHEN and CDR2 SYDVKM. The CDR3, as DNA: TGTGCCAGCTATCCGGGTCTCGGCAATCAGCCCCAGCATTTT. The encoded protein is CASYPGLGNQPQHF.

This sequence joins TRBV5-4 and TRBJ1-2; D not resolved. Germline V gene lookup returns CDR1 SGHNT and CDR2 YYREEE (reference sequence). Trimming removed 5 bases at V and 8 bases at J, with 13 bases between. The CDR3 covers 12 residues. In nucleotides, the CDR3 is TGTGCCAGCAGTTCAGAAACCTGGGGCTACACCTTC. Its protein product is CASSSETWGYTF.

This rearrangement joins TRBV7-9 to TRBJ1-5; D gene ambiguous. Germline V gene sequence: CDR1 SEHNR, CDR2 FQNEAQ (reference sequence). V was shortened by 1 base and J by 6 bases, with 7 bases between the two germline ends. The CDR3 totals 13 residues. CDR3 loop: CASSLGGGQPQHF. The CDR3, as DNA: TGTGCCAGCAGCTTAGGGGGAGGTCAGCCCCAGCATTTT.

CDR3 loop: CSVADRGITEAFF. The CDR3 coding sequence is TGCAGCGTTGCAGACAGGGGGATCACTGAAGCTTTCTTT. The V and J genes are TRBV29-1 and TRBJ1-1, with 9 bases that match TRBD1. The CDR3 length is 13 residues. Trimming took 4 bases from V and 4 from J; bases not matched to a gene: 4. Germline CDR1 reads SQVTM; CDR2 reads ANQGSEA.

This chain connects TRBV5-4 to TRBJ1-1; 8 nucleotides align to TRBD1. Germline CDR1 reads SGHNT; CDR2 reads YYREEE (reference sequence). The CDR3 is 15 amino acids. J lost 0 bases, V lost 4 bases, and 5 bases had no gene match. CDR3 DNA sequence: TGTGCCAGCAGCCCCGGACAGGGATTGAACACTGAAGCTTTCTTT. Its translation: CASSPGQGLNTEAFF.

This clone appeared once. V and J are TRBV19 and TRBJ2-2; no clear D gene. CDR1 LNHDA and CDR2 SQIVND come from the germline V gene (reference sequence). Between the trimmed V and J ends, which lost 1 base and 4 bases, there was a span of 4 bases. CDR3 size: 13 residues. CDR3 bases: TGTGCCAGTAGTATAGTAGTCACCGGGGAGCTGTTTTTT. Encoded protein: CASSIVVTGELFF.

The chain's CDR3 is CASSLFWTVNTGELFF. DNA of the CDR3: TGTGCCAGCAGTTTATTCTGGACAGTCAACACCGGGGAGCTGTTTTTT. The chain employs TRBV27 and TRBJ2-2, with D maybe TRBD1 (6 bases). Trimming pared 1 base from V and 2 bases from J, leaving 11 bases between. This CDR3 is 16 amino acids long. Germline CDR1 is MNHEY and CDR2 is SMNVEV (reference sequence).

This clone was seen more than once but under ten times. The chain employs TRBV7-8 and TRBJ2-1; 10 nucleotides line up with TRBD2. This CDR3 region has 19 residues. The trim removed 3 bases at V and 0 bases at J, leaving 11 bases unmatched. Germline V gives CDR1 SGHVS, CDR2 FQNEAQ. Written as DNA, the CDR3 is TGTGCCAGCAGCTTGAGGGGGCGCTCTAGCGGGGGCTCCTACAATGAGCAGTTCTTC. Its protein is CASSLRGRSSGGSYNEQFF.